Below, 23 T cell receptor beta chains from the same sample are listed, as sequenced in a study of cytomegalovirus exposure and HLA in healthy donors. PCR was performed using 60 Vbeta and 13 Jbeta primers. Assay: immunoSEQ multiplex PCR; the TCRdb copy retains only in-frame clones and omits some. This sample has 100,000 to 120,000 clones; 76% occur once, and the top ten carry 13%. Sequenced sample: PBMCs. These receptors all stem from a young man in good health and CMV-seropositive.

The count of this clone is one. The rearrangement uses TRBV19 and TRBJ1-4; the match to TRBD1 covers 9 bases. The CDR3 totals 16 residues. Looked up from germline, CDR1 is LNHDA and CDR2 is SQIVND (reference sequence). J lost 6 bases, V lost 5 bases, and 10 bases had no gene match. CDR3 sequence: CASSLLPGQGYEKLFF. CDR3 nucleotide sequence: TGTGCCAGTAGTCTTCTCCCGGGACAGGGATATGAAAAACTGTTTTTT.

J is TRBJ2-7 and V is TRBV5-1; TRBD1 agrees at 7 bases. The trim removed 3 bases at V and 2 bases at J, leaving 11 bases unmatched. This CDR3 contains 16 residues. The germline V gene encodes CDR1 SGHRS and CDR2 YFSETQ. The CDR3 coding sequence is TGCGCCAGCAGCTACCGAGGGGACAGCCCTGCCTACGAGCAGTACTTC. As protein: CASSYRGDSPAYEQYF.

This chain links TRBV7-2 with TRBJ2-3; D is unclear. This CDR3 is 16 amino acids long. CDR1 is SGHTA, CDR2 FQGNSA, per germline. The V gene lost 6 bases and the J gene lost 1 base, with 17 bases spanning the gap. The CDR3: CASSPFASSGTDTQYF. The CDR3 DNA reads as TGTGCCAGCAGTCCCTTCGCCTCGTCGGGCACAGATACGCAGTATTTT. The full variable domain, with the rest looked up from reference TRBV7-2 and TRBJ2-3, is GAGVSQSPSNKVTEKGKDVELRCDPISGHTALYWYRQSLGQGLEFLIYFQGNSAPDKSGLPSDRFSAERTGGSVSTLTIQRTQQEDSAVYLCASSPFASSGTDTQYFGPGTRLTVL.

This clone was counted a few times. The gene calls are TRBV18 and TRBJ2-7, with 10 bases that match TRBD1. Looked up from germline, CDR1 is KGHSH and CDR2 is LQKENI. The CDR3 totals 14 residues. J was trimmed by 6 bases and V by 2 bases; bases with no gene match: 4. The CDR3 DNA follows: TGTGCCAGCTCACCAGGGACAGGGGAGGGCGAGCAGTACTTC. Translation: CASSPGTGEGEQYF. Filled out from reference TRBV18 and TRBJ2-7, the complete variable domain reads NAGVMQNPRHLVRRRGQEARLRCSPMKGHSHVYWYRQLPEEGLKFMVYLQKENIIDESGMPKERFSAEFPKEGPSILRIQQVVRGDSAAYFCASSPGTGEGEQYFGPGTRLTVT.

The CDR3 is CASSEQGAAGELFF. The CDR3 bases are TGCGCCAGCAGTGAACAGGGGGCGGCTGGGGAACTGTTTTTT. The genes are TRBV10-2 and TRBJ1-4; 9 bases are a match to TRBD1. CDR3 length equals 14 residues. Germline assignment: CDR1 WSHSY and CDR2 SAAADI. Trimming removed 3 bases from V and 12 bases from J; junction bases left unmatched: 8.

The V gene is TRBV28, the J gene TRBJ1-5; D remains ambiguous. The germline V gene has CDR1 MDHEN and CDR2 SYDVKM. The CDR3 consists of 16 residues. V was trimmed by 3 bases and J by 0 bases, leaving 12 bases between them. The DNA of the CDR3 is TGTGCCAGCAGTTTGTTTGCGGCAGCTAGCAATCAGCCCCAGCATTTT. It translates to CASSLFAAASNQPQHF.

The rearrangement links TRBV5-4 to TRBJ1-5; 8 positions match TRBD1. Germline CDR1 and CDR2: SGHNT and YYREEE (reference sequence). This CDR3 comprises 13 residues. The V segment lost 6 bases and the J segment 5 bases; nucleotides outside the gene matches: 4. This CDR3 is CASTKTGDQPQHF. CDR3 nucleotides: TGTGCCAGCACCAAGACAGGGGATCAGCCCCAGCATTTT. The complete variable domain, with remaining parts taken from reference TRBV5-4 and TRBJ1-5, reads ETGVTQSPTHLIKTRGQQVTLRCSSQSGHNTVSWYQQALGQGPQFIFQYYREEENGRGNFPPRFSGLQFPNYSSELNVNALELDDSALYLCASTKTGDQPQHFGDGTRLSIL.

The V gene is TRBV11-2, the J gene TRBJ2-4, with a possible D match to TRBD1 (5 bases). From germline, CDR1 is SGHAT and CDR2 FQNNGV. V lost 1 base to trimming and J lost 8 bases, with 18 bases between them. The CDR3 runs to 16 residues. The CDR3 spells CASSLGWGPTRDIQYF. In nucleotides, the CDR3 is TGTGCCAGCAGCTTAGGGTGGGGCCCCACACGAGACATTCAGTACTTC.

This chain joins TRBV7-6 and TRBJ1-4; D is unresolved. Trimming left V 3 bases short and J 6 bases short, with 11 bases between. Per germline, CDR1 SGHVS and CDR2 FNYEAQ. This CDR3 region has 14 residues. The CDR3 coding sequence is TGTGCCAGCAGCTTTTCGGTCGAAGATGAAAAACTGTTTTTT. Residues: CASSFSVEDEKLFF.

This clone was picked up a small number of times. The chain joins TRBV18 to TRBJ1-2; D uncertain. Germline V gives CDR1 KGHSH, CDR2 LQKENI. The CDR3 runs to 13 residues. Trimming took 6 bases from V and 2 from J, leaving 10 bases between them. CDR3 residues: CASSPTENYGYTF. As DNA, the CDR3 is TGTGCCAGCTCCCCTACAGAAAACTATGGCTACACCTTC.

The V and J genes are TRBV9 and TRBJ2-7; D is perhaps TRBD1 (5 bases). Per the germline V gene, CDR1 is SGDLS and CDR2 is YYNGEE. The CDR3 has 15 residues. Trimming removed 0 bases at V and 4 bases at J, with 14 bases between. The CDR3 bases are TGTGCCAGCAGCGTAGCCGTTCAGGGCCCTTACGAGCAGTACTTC. It codes for CASSVAVQGPYEQYF.

This chain joins TRBV29-1 and TRBJ2-1; D not certain. V shed 8 bases and J shed 8 bases, with 10 bases lying between them. This CDR3 spans 10 amino acids. From germline, CDR1 is SQVTM and CDR2 ANQGSEA. The CDR3 loop is CSISSDEQFF. In nucleotides, the CDR3 is TGCAGCATTTCCTCCGATGAGCAGTTCTTC.

This chain links TRBV11-2 with TRBJ1-5, with D perhaps TRBD1 (5 bases). The germline gives CDR1 SGHAT, CDR2 FQNNGV. V gave up 5 bases and J gave up 3 bases, with 14 bases separating them. The CDR3 covers 15 residues. As DNA, the CDR3 is TGTGCCAGCAGCCCAGGCCTAGGGGTCAATCAGCCCCAGCATTTT. Translated: CASSPGLGVNQPQHF.

The rearrangement links TRBV10-3 to TRBJ2-5; 8 bases line up with TRBD2. J was trimmed by 4 bases and V by 10 bases; bases with no gene match: 8. The germline CDR1 and CDR2 sequences are ENHRY and SYGVKD. This CDR3 has 13 amino acids. The CDR3 DNA follows: TGTGCCACGGCGTTCGGGGGGGGAGAGACCCAGTACTTC. This sequence encodes CATAFGGGETQYF.

V gene TRBV6-5 combines with J gene TRBJ2-2; 8 bases are shared with TRBD1. CDR1 is MNHEY, CDR2 SVGAGI, per germline. The CDR3 has 14 amino acids. Trimming cost V 6 bases and J 4 bases; bases outside gene matches: 4. The CDR3 DNA is TGTGCCAGCAGGGCTACAGGGGGCACCGGGGAGCTGTTTTTT. Its protein is CASRATGGTGELFF.

The gene calls are TRBV11-2 and TRBJ2-7; 7 bases are shared with TRBD2. V was pared by 5 bases and J by 3 bases, with 10 bases of the junction left unmatched. The length of the CDR3 is 15 residues. Germline CDR1 and CDR2: SGHAT and FQNNGV. The CDR3 sequence is CASSQSPGGIYEQYF. In DNA, the CDR3 is TGTGCCAGCAGCCAGTCGCCCGGGGGGATCTACGAGCAGTACTTC.

Concerning this clone: Other DNA sequences of this sample code for an identical CDR3. The V call is TRBV5-5, the J call TRBJ2-7, with TRBD1 identical over 8 bases. With V trimmed by 3 bases and J by 6 bases, 8 bases remained unmatched. The CDR3 loop spans 14 amino acids. Germline V CDR1 and CDR2: SGHKS, YYEKEE (reference sequence). For the CDR3, the DNA is TGTGCCAGCAGCTGGGTCGACAGGGGAGGCGAGCAGTACTTC. Translation gives CASSWVDRGGEQYF.

This sequence joins TRBV19 and TRBJ1-5; the D is unclear. CDR1 is LNHDA, CDR2 SQIVND, per germline (reference sequence). V was clipped by 1 base and J by 7 bases, with 11 bases between them. The length of the CDR3 is 14 residues. CDR3 region: CASSIGHFGQPQHF. The CDR3 coding sequence is TGTGCCAGTAGTATAGGTCATTTCGGGCAGCCCCAGCATTTT.

The gene calls are TRBV11-1 and TRBJ2-3; TRBD2 matches 10 bases. The CDR3 loop spans 16 amino acids. CDR1 is SGHAT and CDR2 is FQDESV in the germline V gene (reference sequence). The V segment lost 5 bases and the J segment 0 bases; nucleotides outside the gene matches: 5. The CDR3: CASSDLLAGSTDTQYF. DNA of the CDR3: TGTGCCAGCAGCGACCTACTAGCGGGGAGCACAGATACGCAGTATTTT.

The chain recombines TRBV5-6 with TRBJ1-1; D gene unclear. V gave up 0 bases and J gave up 3 bases, with 6 bases separating them. The CDR3 consists of 13 residues. Germline V lookup: CDR1 SGHDT, CDR2 YYEEEE. For the CDR3, the DNA is TGTGCCAGCAGCTTGGGGGCAGACACTGAAGCTTTCTTT. It yields the protein CASSLGADTEAFF.

V is TRBV5-1 and J is TRBJ2-3; D possibly corresponds to TRBD1 (6 bases). This CDR3 contains 15 residues. Per the germline V gene, CDR1 is SGHRS and CDR2 is YFSETQ. V was shortened by 0 bases and J by 0 bases, with 8 bases between the two germline ends. CDR3 region: CASSLDRDSTDTQYF. CDR3 nucleotides: TGCGCCAGCAGCTTGGACAGGGATAGCACAGATACGCAGTATTTT.

This clone was recorded only once. J is TRBJ2-5 and V is TRBV5-5, with D unclear. This CDR3 is 13 amino acids long. The V and J ends lost 2 bases and 2 bases respectively, with 7 bases between them. The germline gives CDR1 SGHKS, CDR2 YYEKEE (reference sequence). The CDR3 nucleotides read TGTGCCAGCAGCTTCACAGCTCAAGAGACCCAGTACTTC. Its translation is CASSFTAQETQYF.

The chain recombines TRBV9 with TRBJ1-6; weak D call: TRBD1 (5 bases). V was shortened by 0 bases and J by 5 bases, with 9 bases between the two germline ends. The germline V gene encodes CDR1 SGDLS and CDR2 YYNGEE. The CDR3 consists of 15 residues. Written as DNA, the CDR3 is TGTGCCAGCAGCGTAGGGGGGGGTCATAATTCACCCCTCCACTTT. The encoded protein is CASSVGGGHNSPLHF.